This T cell receptor beta chain was retrieved from a study of shared clonotypes between healthy human individuals. The CDR3 spans 15 residues. Germline V gene sequence: CDR1 MNHNS, CDR2 SASEGT. Trimming cost V 2 bases and J 1 base; bases outside gene matches: 3. Some clones are missing from TCRdb's copy, which holds only in-frame ones; the method was immunoSEQ multiplex PCR. Among some 690,000 clones, about 90% were seen once, and the ten largest hold 34%. As regards this clone: Its specificity is not known. Other DNA variants within this sample encode the same CDR3.

Study outcomes and limitations: Naive CD4 clonotypes were shared across a few donors at roughly 5%. Rarefaction showed that sequencing of sorted subsets was incomplete (despite large depth). Sequencing depth was expected to affect clonotype sharing among donors.

The source material was memory CD8+ T cells from PBMCs. Sample subset: CD45RO+ cells pooled with CCR7-negative TemRA cells. This receptor was taken from a man younger than 30 in good health. Some clones in this sample may be carry-over from other donors' samples. V gene TRBV6-1 combines with J gene TRBJ2-7; 9 bases are shared with TRBD1. The CDR3 loop is CASSESGTGSYEQYF. As DNA, the CDR3 is TGTGCCAGCAGTGAATCCGGGACAGGGTCCTACGAGCAGTACTTC.